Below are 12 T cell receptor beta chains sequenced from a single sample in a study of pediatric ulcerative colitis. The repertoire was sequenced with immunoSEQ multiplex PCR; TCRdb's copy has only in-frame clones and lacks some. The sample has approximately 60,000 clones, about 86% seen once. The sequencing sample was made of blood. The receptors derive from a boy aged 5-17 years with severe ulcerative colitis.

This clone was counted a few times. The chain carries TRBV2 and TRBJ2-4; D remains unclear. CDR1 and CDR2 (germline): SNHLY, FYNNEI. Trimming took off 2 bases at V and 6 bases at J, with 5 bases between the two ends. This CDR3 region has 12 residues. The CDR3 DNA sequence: TGTGCCAGCAGTGAATTGGGAAACATTCAGTACTTC. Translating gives CASSELGNIQYF.

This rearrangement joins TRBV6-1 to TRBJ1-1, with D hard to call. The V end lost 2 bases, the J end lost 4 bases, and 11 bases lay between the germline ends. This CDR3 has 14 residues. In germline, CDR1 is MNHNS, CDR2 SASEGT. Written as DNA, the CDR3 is TGTGCCAGCAGTGAAACGGTGGCGAGCACTGAAGCTTTCTTT. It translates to CASSETVASTEAFF.

The CDR3 DNA reads as TGTGCCATCAGAAGGACGGTTGCAGGGACAACGCCGGCTTTAGGAAACACCATATATTTT. Residues: CAIRRTVAGTTPALGNTIYF. This sequence joins TRBV10-3 and TRBJ1-3; the D gene is possibly TRBD1 (6 bases). CDR3 size: 20 residues. The germline V gene encodes CDR1 ENHRY and CDR2 SYGVKD. V lost 6 bases, J lost 4 bases, and 31 bases lay in between.

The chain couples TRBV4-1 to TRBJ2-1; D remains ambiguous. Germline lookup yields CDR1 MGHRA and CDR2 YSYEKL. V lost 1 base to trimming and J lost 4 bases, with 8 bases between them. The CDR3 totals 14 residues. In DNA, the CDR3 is TGCGCCAGCAGCCAAGGACTGGGTTACAATGAGCAGTTCTTC. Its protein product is CASSQGLGYNEQFF.

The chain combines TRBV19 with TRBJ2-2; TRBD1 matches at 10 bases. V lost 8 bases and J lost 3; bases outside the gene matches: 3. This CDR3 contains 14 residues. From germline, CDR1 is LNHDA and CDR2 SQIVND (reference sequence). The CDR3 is CASWDRGYTGELFF. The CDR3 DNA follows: TGTGCCAGTTGGGACAGGGGATACACCGGGGAGCTGTTTTTT.

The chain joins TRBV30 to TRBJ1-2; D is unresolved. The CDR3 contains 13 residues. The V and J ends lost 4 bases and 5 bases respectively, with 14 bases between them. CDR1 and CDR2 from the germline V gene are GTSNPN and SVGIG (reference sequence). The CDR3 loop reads CAWNSVPVYGYTF. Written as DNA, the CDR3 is TGTGCCTGGAACTCTGTTCCGGTGTATGGCTACACCTTC.

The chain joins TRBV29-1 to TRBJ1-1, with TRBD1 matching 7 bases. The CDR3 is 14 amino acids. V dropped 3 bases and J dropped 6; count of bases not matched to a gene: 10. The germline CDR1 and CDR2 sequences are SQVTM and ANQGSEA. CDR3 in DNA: TGCAGCGTTGACGCGTTGGGCAGGGGGGCTGAAGCTTTCTTT. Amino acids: CSVDALGRGAEAFF.

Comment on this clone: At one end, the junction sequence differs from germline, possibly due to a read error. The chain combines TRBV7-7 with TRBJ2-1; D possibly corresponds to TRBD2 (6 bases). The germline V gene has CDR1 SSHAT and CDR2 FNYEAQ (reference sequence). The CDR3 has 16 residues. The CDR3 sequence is CASSLMGGGDLNEQFF. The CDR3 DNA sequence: TGTGCTAGCAGCCTCATGGGAGGAGGGGACTTGAATGAGCAGTTCTTC.

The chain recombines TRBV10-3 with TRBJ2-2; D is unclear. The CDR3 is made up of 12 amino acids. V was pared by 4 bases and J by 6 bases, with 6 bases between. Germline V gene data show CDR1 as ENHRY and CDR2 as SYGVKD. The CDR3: CAISVGAGELFF. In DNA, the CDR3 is TGTGCCATCAGTGTCGGTGCCGGGGAGCTGTTTTTT.

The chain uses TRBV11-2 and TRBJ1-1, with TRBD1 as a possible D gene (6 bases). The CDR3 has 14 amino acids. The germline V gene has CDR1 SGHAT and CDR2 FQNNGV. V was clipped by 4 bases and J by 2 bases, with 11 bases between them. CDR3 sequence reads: CASSSGGGNTEAFF. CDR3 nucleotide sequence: TGTGCCAGCAGCTCAGGAGGGGGAAACACTGAAGCTTTCTTT.

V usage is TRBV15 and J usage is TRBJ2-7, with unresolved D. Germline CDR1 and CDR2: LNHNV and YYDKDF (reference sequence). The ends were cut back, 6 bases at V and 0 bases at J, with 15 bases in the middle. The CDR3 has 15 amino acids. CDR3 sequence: CATSTRLGNSYEQYF. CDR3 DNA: TGTGCCACCAGTACGAGACTGGGTAACTCCTACGAGCAGTACTTC.

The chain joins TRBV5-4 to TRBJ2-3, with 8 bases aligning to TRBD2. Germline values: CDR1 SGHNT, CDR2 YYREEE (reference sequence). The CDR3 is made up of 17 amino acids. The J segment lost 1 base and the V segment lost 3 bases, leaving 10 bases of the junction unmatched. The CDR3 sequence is CASSSPLAEAGTDTQYF. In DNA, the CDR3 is TGTGCCAGCAGCTCCCCACTAGCGGAGGCGGGCACAGATACGCAGTATTTT.